The 28 T cell receptor beta chains below come from one sample, sequenced in a study of T cells in Graves' hyperthyroidism and ophthalmopathy. TCR beta CDR3 regions were amplified from RNA. During a first-round RT-PCR of the TCR CDR3, the HTBI primer set was used. MiXCR, applied by TCRdb to the multiplex PCR reads, yields one record per CDR3 protein. Altogether fewer than 250,000 distinct CDR3 sequences are present, about 17% being singletons, with the ten largest covering more than 25%. Sample: blood. The receptors were sampled from a woman between 18 and 29 years old with Graves' ophthalmopathy.

This clonotype was recorded at least ten times. The rearrangement joins TRBV5-1 to TRBJ2-3, with D perhaps matching TRBD1 (6 bases). The CDR3 runs 16 residues. The germline V gene has CDR1 SGHRS and CDR2 YFSETQ. V was shortened by 1 base and J by 0 bases, with 12 bases between the two germline ends. The CDR3 DNA follows: TGCGCCAGCAGCTTGTGGGGCAGGGGCAGCACAGATACGCAGTATTTT. Protein: CASSLWGRGSTDTQYF. Full variable domain (rest looked up from reference TRBV5-1 and TRBJ2-3): KAGVTQTPRYLIKTRGQQVTLSCSPISGHRSVSWYQQTPGQGLQFLFEYFSETQRNKGNFPGRFSGRQFSNSRSEMNVSTLELGDSALYLCASSLWGRGSTDTQYFGPGTRLTVL.

A few counts support this clonotype. V is TRBV19 and J is TRBJ1-2; D is undetermined. This CDR3 is 16 amino acids long. Germline V lookup: CDR1 LNHDA, CDR2 SQIVND (reference sequence). Trimming shortened V by 7 bases and J by 4 bases, and 22 bases separated the two germline ends. The CDR3 region has the DNA TGTGCCAGTAATCTCAAAGGAGGGTTGGCGGCCTATGGCTACACCTTC. Translating gives CASNLKGGLAAYGYTF.

The genes are TRBV4-1 and TRBJ2-5; TRBD2 matches at 11 bases. The germline gives CDR1 MGHRA, CDR2 YSYEKL. The length of the CDR3 is 16 residues. V shed 5 bases, J shed 5 bases, and the junction held 10 bases outside the gene matches. The CDR3 nucleotides read TGCGCCAGCAGCTATTGGTCTAGCGGGAGGTGGGAGACCCAGTACTTC. Its protein product is CASSYWSSGRWETQYF.

This chain connects TRBV6-1 to TRBJ2-1, with TRBD1 matching over 9 bases. Germline V gene data show CDR1 as MNHNS and CDR2 as SASEGT. The CDR3 has 16 residues. V shed 4 bases and J 7 bases; nucleotides not matched to a gene: 11. This CDR3 is CASSGPIWTGDNEQFF. CDR3 nucleotide sequence: TGTGCCAGCAGTGGACCAATTTGGACAGGGGATAATGAGCAGTTCTTC.

This clonotype was found many times. The CDR3 DNA reads TGCAGTGCTAGTCGACCTCTAGCCAAAAACATTCAGTACTTC. Amino acids: CSASRPLAKNIQYF. The J gene is TRBJ2-4, the V gene TRBV20-1; D is undetermined. The V end was cut by 3 bases, the J end by 0 bases, with 9 bases between. The CDR3 consists of 14 residues. Germline V gives CDR1 DFQATT, CDR2 SNEGSKA (reference sequence).

This clonotype was seen a few times. The rearrangement links TRBV6-1 to TRBJ1-4; 8 bases line up with TRBD1. The CDR3 length is 15 residues. Germline V gene sequence: CDR1 MNHNS, CDR2 SASEGT. The junction had 8 bases not matched to a gene; V was cut back by 5 bases and J by 6 bases. DNA for the CDR3: TGTGCCAGCAGTCTCACTGGACAGGGTGATGAAAAACTGTTTTTT. This sequence encodes CASSLTGQGDEKLFF.

This clonotype was found many times. V usage is TRBV6-1 and J usage is TRBJ1-5, with 7 nucleotides matching TRBD1. This CDR3 has 16 amino acids. Germline V gene sequence: CDR1 MNHNS, CDR2 SASEGT. J was trimmed by 0 bases and V by 6 bases; bases with no gene match: 8. The CDR3 DNA is TGTGCCAGCAGCGACCCGGGACAGTATAGCAATCAGCCCCAGCATTTT. This gives the protein CASSDPGQYSNQPQHF.

The chain couples TRBV6-2 or TRBV6-3 to TRBJ1-5; the D gene is possibly TRBD1 (5 bases). This CDR3 has 18 amino acids. V gave up 0 bases and J gave up 0 bases, with 15 bases separating them. CDR1 MNHEY and CDR2 SVGEGT come from the germline V gene. CDR3 bases: TGTGCCAGCAGTTACTCAGGCAGGGCCAAATATAGCAATCAGCCCCAGCATTTT. As protein: CASSYSGRAKYSNQPQHF.

Worth noting for this clonotype: A read error may explain this, as a much larger clone is one base away. This sequence joins TRBV5-6 and TRBJ2-2; tentative D call: TRBD1 (6 bases). CDR1 is SGHDT, CDR2 YYEEEE, per germline. V was trimmed by 3 bases and J by 6 bases, leaving 21 bases between them. CDR3 length equals 17 residues. CDR3 loop: CASSSSILGGVAGELFF. CDR3 in DNA: TGTGCCAGCAGCTCAAGCATACTAGGGGGAGTGGCCGGGGAGCTGTTTTTT.

This clonotype was observed many times. V gene TRBV28 combines with J gene TRBJ2-7, with D possibly matching TRBD2 (5 bases). V was shortened by 4 bases and J by 9 bases, with 13 bases between the two germline ends. This CDR3 has 12 residues. Germline assignment: CDR1 MDHEN and CDR2 SYDVKM. The CDR3 sequence is CASSSDLPPQYF. The CDR3 region has the DNA TGTGCCAGCAGTTCGGACTTGCCACCGCAGTACTTC.

There are many counts of this clonotype. V usage is TRBV29-1 and J usage is TRBJ2-5; 15 bases match TRBD2. J gave up 5 bases and V 6 bases, and 4 bases lay outside the gene matches. The CDR3 is 14 amino acids. Germline V CDR1 and CDR2: SQVTM, ANQGSEA. The CDR3 DNA follows: TGCAGCGTCGCCGGGACTAGCGGGGGGGAGACCCAGTACTTC. Its protein product is CSVAGTSGGETQYF.

This clonotype was counted ten times or more. The rearrangement links TRBV5-1 to TRBJ2-6; 10 nucleotides line up with TRBD1. The germline gives CDR1 SGHRS, CDR2 YFSETQ. This CDR3 is 19 amino acids long. V lost 5 bases and J lost 0; bases outside the gene matches: 11. CDR3 sequence: CASSYRQGQGSSGANVLTF. The CDR3 bases are TGCGCCAGCAGTTACAGACAGGGACAGGGGAGCTCTGGGGCCAACGTCCTGACTTTC.

This clonotype was observed a few times. At one end, the junction sequence differs from germline, possibly due to a read error. The V and J genes are TRBV3-1 and TRBJ2-7; 12 bases agree with TRBD2. The CDR3 loop spans 17 amino acids. CDR1 and CDR2 from the germline V gene are LGHDT and YNNKEL (reference sequence). CDR3 sequence (DNA): TGTGCCAACAGCCAAGAGCATCGGACTAGCGGGAATCACGAGCAGTACTTC. Translation gives CANSQEHRTSGNHEQYF.

This clonotype was seen ten or more times. The V gene is TRBV10-3, the J gene TRBJ1-5, with a weak D call TRBD1 (5 bases). The CDR3 has 15 residues. Germline assignment: CDR1 ENHRY and CDR2 SYGVKD. Trimming took 0 bases from V and 3 from J, leaving 9 bases between them. The chain's CDR3 is CAISESGGTNQPQHF. CDR3 bases: TGTGCCATCAGTGAGTCGGGGGGGACCAATCAGCCCCAGCATTTT.

This clonotype was found many times. The chain combines TRBV3-1 with TRBJ1-1, with D hard to call. There are 14 residues in the CDR3. Germline lookup yields CDR1 LGHDT and CDR2 YNNKEL (reference sequence). V was shortened by 1 base and J by 1 base, with 7 bases between the two germline ends. This chain's CDR3 is CASSQGWGNTEAFF. The CDR3 nucleotides read TGTGCCAGCAGCCAAGGGTGGGGGAACACTGAAGCTTTCTTT.

The sample holds many counts of this clonotype. V gene TRBV7-3 combines with J gene TRBJ2-5; TRBD2 matches at 8 bases. V trimming: 8 bases; J trimming: 4 bases; junction bases outside the gene matches: 9. In germline, CDR1 is SGHTA, CDR2 FQGTGA. The CDR3 consists of 14 residues. CDR3: CASSRAGGIETQYF. CDR3 bases: TGTGCCAGCTCCCGCGCGGGGGGAATAGAGACCCAGTACTTC.

This clonotype was counted ten times or more. The chain has TRBV5-1 and TRBJ1-5, with 8 bases identical to TRBD1. The CDR3 extends over 16 amino acids. The germline V gene encodes CDR1 SGHRS and CDR2 YFSETQ. Trimming at V came to 0 bases and at J to 0 bases, leaving 2 bases not matched to a gene. The CDR3 bases are TGCGCCAGCAGCTTGGGACAGGGGAATAGCAATCAGCCCCAGCATTTT. It yields the protein CASSLGQGNSNQPQHF.

J is TRBJ1-1 and V is TRBV7-6, with 7 bases aligning to TRBD1. Germline CDR1 is SGHVS and CDR2 is FNYEAQ. The CDR3 has 13 residues. Unmatched junction bases numbered 5, after V lost 3 bases and J lost 7 bases. The CDR3 sequence is CASSFGQAGEAFF. DNA for the CDR3: TGTGCCAGCAGCTTCGGACAGGCGGGTGAAGCTTTCTTT.

This sequence joins TRBV5-1 and TRBJ2-3; 9 nucleotides agree with TRBD2. J lost 3 bases, V lost 0 bases, and 5 bases had no gene match. CDR3 length equals 16 residues. The germline CDR1 and CDR2 sequences are SGHRS and YFSETQ. CDR3 loop: CASSLVSSGVTDTQYF. CDR3 coding DNA: TGCGCCAGCAGCTTGGTCTCTAGCGGGGTGACAGATACGCAGTATTTT.

This clonotype was found many times. The chain combines TRBV19 with TRBJ2-1; D might be TRBD2 (5 bases). Germline CDR1 is LNHDA and CDR2 is SQIVND (reference sequence). Trimming cost V 1 base and J 3 bases, with 13 bases left between them. CDR3 length equals 16 residues. The CDR3 reads CASSIVASWLYNEQFF. For the CDR3, the DNA is TGTGCCAGTAGTATAGTAGCGAGCTGGCTCTACAATGAGCAGTTCTTC.

This clonotype was counted at least ten times. CDR3 sequence (DNA): TGTGCCAGCAGCTTACAGGTAGGCTCCTACAATGAGCAGTTCTTC. Its translation: CASSLQVGSYNEQFF. The chain is built from TRBV11-3 and TRBJ2-1; D is unresolved. CDR3 length: 15 residues. In germline, CDR1 is SGHNT, CDR2 YENEEA. The ends were cut back, 2 bases at V and 0 bases at J, with 8 bases in the middle.

This clonotype was observed at least ten times. The V and J genes are TRBV11-3 and TRBJ2-1; TRBD1 might be the D (6 bases). V was pared by 3 bases and J by 9 bases, with 12 bases between. The CDR3 has 13 residues. Germline V gives CDR1 SGHNT, CDR2 YENEEA. CDR3 protein: CASSFNRDTEQFF. DNA of the CDR3: TGTGCCAGCAGCTTTAATCGGGACACTGAGCAGTTCTTC.

This clonotype occurred many times. The chain couples TRBV7-3 to TRBJ2-1, with 8 bases that match TRBD2. V shed 5 bases, J shed 8 bases, and the junction held 11 bases outside the gene matches. Germline assignment: CDR1 SGHTA and CDR2 FQGTGA. The CDR3 extends over 15 amino acids. CDR3: CASSLGFGGEDEQFF. The CDR3 nucleotides are TGTGCCAGCAGCCTGGGTTTCGGGGGGGAGGATGAGCAGTTCTTC.

This clonotype was detected many times. This chain joins TRBV2 and TRBJ1-1; D not certain. CDR1 and CDR2 (germline): SNHLY, FYNNEI. The CDR3 contains 13 residues. The germline V and J ends were trimmed by 3 bases and 9 bases, with 14 bases remaining between them. CDR3 DNA: TGTGCCAGCAGTGATTTGGCCGACGGAAAAGCTTTCTTT. This encodes CASSDLADGKAFF.

This clonotype was found many times. The chain links TRBV12-5 to TRBJ1-5; D not certain. Germline-derived CDR1 and CDR2 are LGHNT and FRNRAP. CDR3 length equals 12 residues. Between the trimmed V and J ends, which lost 5 bases and 5 bases, there was a span of 7 bases. CDR3 in amino acids: CASGQTDQPQHF. CDR3 nucleotide sequence: TGTGCTAGTGGTCAGACGGATCAGCCCCAGCATTTT.

This clonotype has at least ten counts. The chain is built from TRBV4-2 and TRBJ1-4; TRBD1 might be the D (6 bases). Trimming cost V 8 bases and J 5 bases, with 18 bases left between them. Germline CDR1 is LGHNA and CDR2 is YNFKEQ. CDR3 length: 15 amino acids. CDR3 sequence: CASGAQGGLNEKLFF. CDR3 coding DNA: TGTGCCAGCGGGGCACAGGGCGGGCTCAATGAAAAACTGTTTTTT.

This clonotype showed up many times. The chain uses TRBV2 and TRBJ1-1; TRBD1 matches at 8 bases. The length of the CDR3 is 16 residues. V was clipped by 6 bases and J by 3 bases; unmatched bases: 12. Germline CDR1 and CDR2: SNHLY and FYNNEI. This CDR3 reads CASSRTRTGRDTEAFF. The CDR3 region has the DNA TGTGCCAGCAGCAGGACCAGGACAGGGCGCGACACTGAAGCTTTCTTT.

This clonotype appeared many times. The chain uses TRBV11-3 and TRBJ2-7; D might be TRBD1 or TRBD2, each matching 5 bases. The CDR3 runs to 15 residues. The germline V gene has CDR1 SGHNT and CDR2 YENEEA. V lost 6 bases, J lost 3 bases, and 18 bases lay in between. In DNA, the CDR3 is TGTGCCAGCAGACCCGGGGCGTTCGGAAACTACGAGCAGTACTTC. Its translation is CASRPGAFGNYEQYF.